The subject of this entry is one T cell receptor beta chain. What it binds is unknown. This sample is part of a study of T cell clonotyping in hematopoietic cell transplantation. Study-level findings and limits: No sorting was done, leaving CD4 and CD8 contributions mixed.

The method was immunoSEQ multiplex PCR; TCRdb's version includes in-frame clones alone and lacks a portion of them. This table holds some 11,000 clones, 40% to 60% found once. The V gene's germline CDR1 is SGDLS and CDR2 YYNGEE. This CDR3 comprises 13 residues. Germline trimming cut 6 bases from V and 9 bases from J; bases unmatched to any gene: 9. The genes are TRBV9 and TRBJ2-1; 7 nucleotides match TRBD2. This clonotype was sampled from a man aged 50-59 years in good health. Some clones in this sample may be carry-over from other donors' samples. The specimen sequenced was peripheral blood mononuclear cells. The CDR3 coding sequence is TGTGCCAGCAATGCGGGAGTATGGGGTGAGCAGTTCTTC. The encoded protein is CASNAGVWGEQFF.